These 29 T cell receptor beta chains originate from one sample sequenced in a study of OX40 agonist ivuxolimab in advanced cancers. Sequenced by immunoSEQ multiplex PCR; TCRdb stores in-frame clones only, minus some. The sample carries approximately 63,000 clones, 75% to 85% recorded once. The source material was CD4+ or CD8+ T cells sorted from blood, sampled in a trial of the OX40 agonist ivuxolimab. The receptors come from an adult with an advanced solid tumor such as melanoma, head and neck, liver or kidney cancer.

The chain is built from TRBV19 and TRBJ2-1; 7 nucleotides match TRBD2. Germline V gene lookup returns CDR1 LNHDA and CDR2 SQIVND (reference sequence). V shed 3 bases and J 0 bases; nucleotides not matched to a gene: 2. The CDR3 has 15 amino acids. CDR3 nucleotide sequence: TGTGCCAGTAGTATCGGGAGGAGCTCCTACAATGAGCAGTTCTTC. This encodes CASSIGRSSYNEQFF.

The CDR3: CASSPGPRELFF. CDR3 DNA: TGTGCCAGTAGCCCGGGACCCAGGGAGCTGTTTTTT. This sequence joins TRBV19 and TRBJ2-2, with D possibly being TRBD1 or TRBD2 (5 bases each). V lost 6 bases and J lost 9, with 11 bases in between. This CDR3 comprises 12 residues. The V gene's germline CDR1 is LNHDA and CDR2 SQIVND (reference sequence).

This sequence joins TRBV6-1 and TRBJ1-1; tentative D call: TRBD1 (6 bases). V was pared by 6 bases and J by 4 bases, with 12 bases between. CDR1 is MNHNS, CDR2 SASEGT, per germline. The CDR3 contains 13 residues. The CDR3 DNA reads TGTGCCAGCAGCGAGACAGGCATCACTGAAGCTTTCTTT. This codes for CASSETGITEAFF.

This chain connects TRBV9 to TRBJ1-2; 8 nucleotides align to TRBD1. Germline lookup yields CDR1 SGDLS and CDR2 YYNGEE. After removal of 4 bases from V and 4 bases from J, the junction contained 6 bases not matched to a gene. The CDR3 consists of 14 residues. DNA of the CDR3: TGTGCCAGCAGCTCCGGGACAGGCGTCTATGGCTACACCTTC. Translating gives CASSSGTGVYGYTF.

The V and J genes are TRBV7-3 and TRBJ1-2; 8 bases are a match to TRBD1. Germline V gives CDR1 SGHTA, CDR2 FQGTGA. The CDR3 spans 15 residues. V lost 2 bases to trimming and J lost 8 bases; unmatched junction nucleotides: 10. The CDR3 reads CASSLAAGGSYGYTF. DNA of the CDR3: TGTGCCAGCAGCTTAGCGGCAGGGGGCTCGTACGGCTACACCTTC.

This clone has just a few counts. The chain links TRBV27 to TRBJ2-7; D is perhaps TRBD2 (6 bases). Trimming stripped 6 bases from V and 3 bases from J, with 12 bases between. Germline values: CDR1 MNHEY, CDR2 SMNVEV (reference sequence). This CDR3 is built from 13 residues. The CDR3 DNA follows: TGTGCCAGCAGCCTGACTAGTCGCTACGAGCAGTACTTC. Protein: CASSLTSRYEQYF.

The table lists this clone with a few counts. This chain links TRBV4-1 with TRBJ2-5; D is unclear. With 1 base removed from V and 4 bases from J, the gap between germline ends came to 7 bases. CDR1 and CDR2 (germline): MGHRA, YSYEKL. This CDR3 is built from 13 residues. CDR3 DNA: TGCGCCAGCAGCCAAGGGGAAGGAGAGACCCAGTACTTC. It translates to CASSQGEGETQYF.

Only a few counts were recorded for this clone. This chain connects TRBV6-6 to TRBJ2-7, with D tentatively TRBD1 (6 bases). The CDR3 is 15 amino acids. From germline, CDR1 is MNHNY and CDR2 SVGAGI (reference sequence). Trimming removed 7 bases at V and 7 bases at J, with 23 bases between. This CDR3 reads CASTALRDTLGEQYF. Written as DNA, the CDR3 is TGTGCCAGCACTGCTCTCCGGGACACCCTGGGGGAGCAGTACTTC.

The genes are TRBV7-2 and TRBJ1-1; D gene ambiguous. Germline V CDR1 and CDR2: SGHTA, FQGNSA. This CDR3 region has 13 residues. V shed 3 bases and J shed 0 bases, with 5 bases lying between them. The CDR3 DNA reads TGTGCCAGCAGCTTTAATATGAACACTGAAGCTTTCTTT. It specifies CASSFNMNTEAFF.

The chain employs TRBV6-5 and TRBJ2-7; tentative D call: TRBD2 (5 bases). The ends were cut back, 4 bases at V and 4 bases at J, with 14 bases in the middle. This CDR3 comprises 14 residues. Germline CDR1 MNHEY, CDR2 SVGAGI. The CDR3 DNA reads as TGTGCCAGCAGTTTATCGGGGAGCTGGTACGAGCAGTACTTC. It specifies CASSLSGSWYEQYF.

The V call is TRBV7-2, the J call TRBJ1-3, with 8 bases matching TRBD1. Germline CDR1 SGHTA, CDR2 FQGNSA. The ends lost 0 bases at V and 4 bases at J; junction bases unmatched: 8. There are 17 residues in the CDR3. The chain's CDR3 is CASSLALTGVVGNTIYF. For the CDR3, the DNA is TGTGCCAGCAGCTTAGCGCTGACAGGGGTCGTAGGAAACACCATATATTTT. Filled out from reference TRBV7-2 and TRBJ1-3, the complete variable domain reads GAGVSQSPSNKVTEKGKDVELRCDPISGHTALYWYRQSLGQGLEFLIYFQGNSAPDKSGLPSDRFSAERTGGSVSTLTIQRTQQEDSAVYLCASSLALTGVVGNTIYFGEGSWLTVV.

V and J are TRBV2 and TRBJ2-7, with D possibly TRBD1 on 6 matching bases. The germline gives CDR1 SNHLY, CDR2 FYNNEI. The CDR3 runs to 15 residues. V was cut by 10 bases and J by 0 bases, with 19 bases left in between. DNA for the CDR3: TGTGCCACCACTTTCGGGACAAAGAGCTCCTACGAGCAGTACTTC. It translates to CATTFGTKSSYEQYF.

In this sample, this clone turned up once. The chain has TRBV15 and TRBJ2-1, with D tentatively TRBD2 (7 bases). Germline V gene lookup returns CDR1 LNHNV and CDR2 YYDKDF (reference sequence). The V gene lost 1 base and the J gene lost 8 bases, with 15 bases spanning the gap. The length of the CDR3 is 15 residues. The DNA of the CDR3 is TGTGCCACCAGCAGAGGTGGGGGGGCAGCAGATGAGCAGTTCTTC. This codes for CATSRGGGAADEQFF.

This clone was counted between two and nine times. Here the CDR3 DNA reads TGTGCCAGCAGTACAAACAGGGGGCGCGGCTATGGCTACACCTTC. Protein sequence: CASSTNRGRGYGYTF. The chain carries TRBV2 and TRBJ1-2; 9 positions match TRBD1. The length of the CDR3 is 15 residues. Germline values: CDR1 SNHLY, CDR2 FYNNEI. The trim removed 5 bases at V and 4 bases at J, leaving 8 bases unmatched.

The V gene is TRBV7-5, the J gene TRBJ2-5; the D call TRBD1 from the table was never checked on the DNA. TRBV7-5 is a pseudogene locus. This CDR3 is built from 17 residues. The CDR3 loop is CARSEGGAGGLQETQYF. The CDR3 nucleotides are TGTGCCAGAAGCGAGGGCGGGGCAGGGGGCCTCCAAGAGACCCAGTACTTC.

V is TRBV4-1 and J is TRBJ2-7, with 11 bases lining up with TRBD2. Germline V CDR1 and CDR2: MGHRA, YSYEKL. The CDR3 extends over 17 amino acids. V lost 2 bases, J lost 5 bases, and 11 bases stayed unmatched. The CDR3 DNA reads TGCGCCAGCAGCCAACTTACCATGGGACTAGCGGCGAACGAGCAGTACTTC. This translates into CASSQLTMGLAANEQYF.

The chain joins TRBV28 to TRBJ2-3, with D perhaps matching TRBD1 (5 bases). Germline assignment: CDR1 MDHEN and CDR2 SYDVKM. There are 16 residues in the CDR3. The ends were cut back, 6 bases at V and 0 bases at J, with 16 bases in the middle. This chain's CDR3 is CASRKNLDRSTDTQYF. In nucleotides, the CDR3 is TGTGCCAGCAGGAAGAACCTTGACAGAAGCACAGATACGCAGTATTTT.

V and J are TRBV9 and TRBJ2-1, with 12 positions matching TRBD2. The V gene's germline CDR1 is SGDLS and CDR2 YYNGEE. Trimming removed 3 bases from V and 7 bases from J; junction bases left unmatched: 8. The CDR3 totals 16 residues. The CDR3 is CASSDRTSGVGNEQFF. CDR3 sequence (DNA): TGTGCCAGCAGCGACCGGACTAGCGGGGTGGGGAATGAGCAGTTCTTC.

The chain recombines TRBV6-5 with TRBJ2-7; 7 bases line up with TRBD1. Germline V gives CDR1 MNHEY, CDR2 SVGAGI. The J segment lost 2 bases and the V segment lost 3 bases, leaving 7 bases of the junction unmatched. This CDR3 comprises 15 residues. The CDR3 region is CASSYLGTAAYEQYF. Here the CDR3 DNA reads TGTGCCAGCAGTTATCTAGGGACAGCAGCCTACGAGCAGTACTTC.

The genes are TRBV28 and TRBJ2-7; D is uncertain. The germline V gene encodes CDR1 MDHEN and CDR2 SYDVKM. The CDR3 totals 15 residues. V lost 4 bases and J lost 3, with 16 bases in between. The CDR3 loop is CASSSPQRKRYEQYF. The CDR3 DNA reads as TGTGCCAGCAGTTCCCCTCAGAGGAAACGCTACGAGCAGTACTTC.

V usage is TRBV6-5 and J usage is TRBJ2-5; no definite D call. The CDR3 totals 12 residues. Deletions cut 3 bases from V and 5 bases from J, with 7 bases between. Germline V gene data show CDR1 as MNHEY and CDR2 as SVGAGI. The CDR3 spells CASSYGSETQYF. The CDR3, as DNA: TGTGCCAGCAGTTATGGGTCCGAGACCCAGTACTTC.

The chain is built from TRBV7-3 and TRBJ1-1; possibly TRBD1 for D (6 bases). V lost 4 bases to trimming and J lost 6 bases, with 12 bases between them. The CDR3 loop spans 13 amino acids. From germline, CDR1 is SGHTA and CDR2 FQGTGA. CDR3 DNA: TGTGCCAGCAGCTCCCAAGGGGGGGCTGAAGCTTTCTTT. This gives the protein CASSSQGGAEAFF.

The chain links TRBV7-9 to TRBJ2-3, with D possibly matching TRBD1 (5 bases). This CDR3 spans 14 amino acids. V was trimmed by 3 bases and J by 2 bases, leaving 9 bases between them. From germline, CDR1 is SEHNR and CDR2 FQNEAQ (reference sequence). CDR3 protein: CASSLTATTDTQYF. The CDR3 DNA reads TGTGCCAGCAGCTTGACAGCGACCACAGATACGCAGTATTTT.

This chain links TRBV5-1 with TRBJ1-3; D might be TRBD1 (5 bases). V was cut by 5 bases and J by 0 bases, with 15 bases left in between. The CDR3 covers 16 residues. The V gene's germline CDR1 is SGHRS and CDR2 YFSETQ. The CDR3 here is CASRDYRGPSGNTIYF. CDR3 sequence (DNA): TGCGCCAGCAGGGATTACCGGGGACCCTCTGGAAACACCATATATTTT.

The chain links TRBV5-6 to TRBJ1-5; D is undetermined. Trimming pared 0 bases from V and 4 bases from J, leaving 8 bases between. This CDR3 is 14 amino acids long. Germline V gives CDR1 SGHDT, CDR2 YYEEEE. CDR3 sequence (DNA): TGTGCCAGCAGCTTGGGACTCGGGAATCAGCCCCAGCATTTT. It codes for CASSLGLGNQPQHF.

DNA for the CDR3: TGCGCCAGCAGCCAAGAAATCGGAAGCTCCTACAATGAGCAGTTCTTC. It yields the protein CASSQEIGSSYNEQFF. V is TRBV4-3 and J is TRBJ2-1; D unresolved. The CDR3 covers 16 residues. Trimming shortened V by 0 bases and J by 0 bases, and 9 bases separated the two germline ends. In germline, CDR1 is LGHNA, CDR2 YSLEER.

The chain links TRBV28 to TRBJ1-1; a possible D gene is TRBD1 (5 bases). Germline V CDR1 and CDR2: MDHEN, SYDVKM. The CDR3 length is 15 residues. V lost 6 bases to trimming and J lost 3 bases, with 17 bases between them. DNA of the CDR3: TGTGCCAGCAGCAAAAGACAGACTGCGGACACTGAAGCTTTCTTT. Protein product: CASSKRQTADTEAFF.

Judged by abundance, this clone is medium-sized (0.01 to 0.1%). The chain combines TRBV15 with TRBJ1-1; D gene unclear. V dropped 6 bases and J dropped 3 bases, with 11 bases sitting between them. The CDR3 sequence is 13 residues long. Germline CDR1 LNHNV, CDR2 YYDKDF (reference sequence). The CDR3 nucleotides are TGTGCCACCAGTTTGAGGGCCCACACTGAAGCTTTCTTT. As protein: CATSLRAHTEAFF.

The chain recombines TRBV12-1 with TRBJ2-5; the tabulated D call, TRBD2, remains unverified against the DNA. TRBV12-1 is annotated as a pseudogene. The CDR3 totals 18 residues. The CDR3 bases are TGTGCCAGCAGCTCGAGTAGTGGCGGGAGGGCAGGTGAGGAGACCCAGTACTTC. This codes for CASSSSSGGRAGEETQYF.